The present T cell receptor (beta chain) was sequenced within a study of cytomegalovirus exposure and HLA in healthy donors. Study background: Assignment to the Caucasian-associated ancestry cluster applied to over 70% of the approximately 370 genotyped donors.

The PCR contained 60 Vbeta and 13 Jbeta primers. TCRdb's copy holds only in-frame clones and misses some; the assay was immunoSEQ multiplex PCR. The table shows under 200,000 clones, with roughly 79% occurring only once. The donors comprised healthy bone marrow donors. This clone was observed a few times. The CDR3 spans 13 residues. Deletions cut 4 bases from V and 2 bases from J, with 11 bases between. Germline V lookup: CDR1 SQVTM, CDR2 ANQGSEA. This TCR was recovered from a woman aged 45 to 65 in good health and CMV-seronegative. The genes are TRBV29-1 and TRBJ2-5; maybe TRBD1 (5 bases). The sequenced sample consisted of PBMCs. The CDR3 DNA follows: TGCAGCGTTGTGCTGGACACACAAGAGACCCAGTACTTC. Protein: CSVVLDTQETQYF.